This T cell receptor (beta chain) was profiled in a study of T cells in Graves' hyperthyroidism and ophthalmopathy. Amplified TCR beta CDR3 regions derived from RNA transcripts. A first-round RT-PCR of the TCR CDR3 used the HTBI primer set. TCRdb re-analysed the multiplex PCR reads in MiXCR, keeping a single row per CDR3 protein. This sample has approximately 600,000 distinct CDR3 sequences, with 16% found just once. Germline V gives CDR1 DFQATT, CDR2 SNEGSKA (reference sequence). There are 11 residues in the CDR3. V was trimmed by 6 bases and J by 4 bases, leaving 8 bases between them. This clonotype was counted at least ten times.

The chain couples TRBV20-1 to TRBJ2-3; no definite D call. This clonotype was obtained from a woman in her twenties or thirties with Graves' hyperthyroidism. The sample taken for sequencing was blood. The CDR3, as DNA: TGCAGTGCGAATTTACCAGATACGCAGTATTTT. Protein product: CSANLPDTQYF.